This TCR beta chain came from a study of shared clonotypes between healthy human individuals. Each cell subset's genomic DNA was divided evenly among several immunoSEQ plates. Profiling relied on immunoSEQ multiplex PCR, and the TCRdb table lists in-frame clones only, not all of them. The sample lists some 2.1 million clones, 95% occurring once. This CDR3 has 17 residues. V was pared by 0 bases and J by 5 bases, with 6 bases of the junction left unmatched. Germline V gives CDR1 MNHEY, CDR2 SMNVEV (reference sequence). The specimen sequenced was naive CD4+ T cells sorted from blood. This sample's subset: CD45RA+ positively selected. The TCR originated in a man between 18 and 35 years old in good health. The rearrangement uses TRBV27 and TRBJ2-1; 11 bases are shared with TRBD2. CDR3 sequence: CASSLSIAGGADNEQFF. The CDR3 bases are TGTGCCAGCAGTTTATCTATAGCGGGAGGGGCCGACAATGAGCAGTTCTTC.